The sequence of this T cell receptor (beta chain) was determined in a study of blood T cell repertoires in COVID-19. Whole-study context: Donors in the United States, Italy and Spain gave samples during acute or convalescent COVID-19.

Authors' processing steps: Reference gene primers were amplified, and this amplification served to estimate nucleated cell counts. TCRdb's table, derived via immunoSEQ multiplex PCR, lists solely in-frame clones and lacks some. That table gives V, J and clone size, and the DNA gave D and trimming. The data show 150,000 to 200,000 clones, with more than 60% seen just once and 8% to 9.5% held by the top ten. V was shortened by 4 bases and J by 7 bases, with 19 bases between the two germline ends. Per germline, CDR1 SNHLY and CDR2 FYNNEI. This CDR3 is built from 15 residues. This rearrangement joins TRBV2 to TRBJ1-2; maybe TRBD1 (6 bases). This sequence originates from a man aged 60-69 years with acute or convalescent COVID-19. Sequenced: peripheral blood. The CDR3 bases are TGTGCCAGCAGTGGCGGCTCACAGGGTTCGGCTGGCTACACCTTC. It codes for CASSGGSQGSAGYTF.